Shown below are 27 T cell receptor beta chains from a single sample sequenced in a study of blood T cell repertoires in COVID-19. Produced via immunoSEQ multiplex PCR; TCRdb's table is partial and in-frame only. The data show 130,000 or so clones, with roughly 80% seen just once and 7.9% held by the top ten. What was sequenced was peripheral blood. The receptor set was obtained from a human donor in a cohort sampled during active COVID-19.

This clone was picked up one time. J is TRBJ2-7 and V is TRBV14; D perhaps matches TRBD2 (5 bases). The CDR3 runs to 13 residues. V was clipped by 1 base and J by 3 bases, with 7 bases between them. Germline lookup yields CDR1 SGHDN and CDR2 FVKESK. Here the CDR3 DNA reads TGTGCCAGCAGCCAAGTAGCGAGCTACGAGCAGTACTTC. This sequence encodes CASSQVASYEQYF.

The CDR3: CASTSGPTANYGYTF. In DNA, the CDR3 is TGTGCCAGCACATCTGGCCCAACCGCTAACTATGGCTACACCTTC. This chain connects TRBV2 to TRBJ1-2; no clear D. CDR3 length equals 15 residues. The ends were cut back, 7 bases at V and 0 bases at J, with 15 bases in the middle. CDR1 and CDR2 (germline): SNHLY, FYNNEI.

This clone was recorded many times. This rearrangement joins TRBV19 to TRBJ1-2; TRBD1 aligns across 9 bases. Germline CDR1 is LNHDA and CDR2 is SQIVND (reference sequence). J gave up 8 bases and V 5 bases, and 12 bases lay outside the gene matches. CDR3 length: 15 residues. CDR3 DNA sequence: TGTGCCAGTAGTTCCCCTGGGACAGGGTTTTCGGGCTACACCTTC. This gives the protein CASSSPGTGFSGYTF.

This sequence joins TRBV10-3 and TRBJ2-1; 7 bases map to TRBD1. Trimming took 2 bases from V and 6 from J; bases not matched to a gene: 4. There are 14 residues in the CDR3. Germline V lookup: CDR1 ENHRY, CDR2 SYGVKD. The DNA for the CDR3 is TGTGCCATCAGTGAGGCACAGGGGCTCAATGAGCAGTTCTTC. This gives the protein CAISEAQGLNEQFF.

The chain links TRBV6-6 to TRBJ2-3; D unclear. Trimming removed 11 bases at V and 1 base at J, with 10 bases between. Germline assignment: CDR1 MNHNY and CDR2 SVGAGI (reference sequence). The CDR3 is 12 residues long. The CDR3: CASKRGTDTQYF. CDR3 nucleotide sequence: TGTGCCTCGAAACGGGGCACAGATACGCAGTATTTT.

The chain couples TRBV9 to TRBJ2-5; D ambiguous. Trimming stripped 0 bases from V and 3 bases from J, with 6 bases between. The CDR3 contains 13 residues. CDR1 SGDLS and CDR2 YYNGEE come from the germline V gene. CDR3 bases: TGTGCCAGCAGCGTAGGGAGCGAAGAGACCCAGTACTTC. Translated: CASSVGSEETQYF. Supplemented by reference TRBV9 and TRBJ2-5, the full variable domain reads DSGVTQTPKHLITATGQRVTLRCSPRSGDLSVYWYQQSLDQGLQFLIQYYNGEERAKGNILERFSAQQFPDLHSELNLSSLELGDSALYFCASSVGSEETQYFGPGTRLLVL.

The rearrangement uses TRBV6-1 and TRBJ2-7; 12 bases agree with TRBD2. This CDR3 contains 16 residues. Trimming cost V 2 bases and J 4 bases; bases outside gene matches: 6. The germline gives CDR1 MNHNS, CDR2 SASEGT. This CDR3 is CASSERLAGVGYEQYF. CDR3 DNA: TGTGCCAGCAGTGAACGACTAGCGGGAGTGGGATACGAGCAGTACTTC.

This clone has just one count. This chain connects TRBV9 to TRBJ1-2, with D tentatively TRBD1 (5 bases). Germline CDR1 is SGDLS and CDR2 is YYNGEE. Trimming pared 0 bases from V and 2 bases from J, leaving 11 bases between. The CDR3 length is 15 residues. CDR3 sequence reads: CASSVGDWGNYGYTF. CDR3 bases: TGTGCCAGCAGCGTAGGGGACTGGGGAAACTATGGCTACACCTTC.

This chain uses TRBV14 with TRBJ2-5; no firm D call. CDR1 and CDR2 from the germline V gene are SGHDN and FVKESK. Trimming stripped 2 bases from V and 1 base from J, with 14 bases between. The CDR3 has 16 amino acids. DNA for the CDR3: TGTGCCAGCAGCCAACTGAGCGCGACTCTCCAAGAGACCCAGTACTTC. It is translated as CASSQLSATLQETQYF.

This clone came up once. The gene calls are TRBV5-6 and TRBJ1-1; D is ambiguous. This CDR3 contains 16 residues. CDR1 is SGHDT and CDR2 is YYEEEE in the germline V gene. V lost 1 base, J lost 2 bases, and 15 bases lay in between. This CDR3 reads CASSLIRQTLNTEAFF. CDR3 in DNA: TGTGCCAGCAGCTTGATTAGGCAGACTCTAAACACTGAAGCTTTCTTT.

The gene calls are TRBV24-1 and TRBJ2-2, with D perhaps matching TRBD1 (6 bases). Trimming left V 6 bases short and J 0 bases short, with 13 bases between. CDR1 and CDR2 from the germline V gene are KGHDR and SFDVKD. The CDR3 length is 16 residues. The CDR3, as DNA: TGTGCCACCAGTCCGACAGGCCTCTCGAACACCGGGGAGCTGTTTTTT. This encodes CATSPTGLSNTGELFF.

This clone appeared once. The chain carries TRBV19 and TRBJ1-2, with D hard to call. This CDR3 is built from 13 residues. Per germline, CDR1 LNHDA and CDR2 SQIVND (reference sequence). V was trimmed by 3 bases and J by 4 bases, leaving 9 bases between them. In DNA, the CDR3 is TGTGCCAGTAGTATCGGCGACTCCTATGGCTACACCTTC. Translating gives CASSIGDSYGYTF.

The chain employs TRBV9 and TRBJ1-5, with a weak D call TRBD1 (6 bases). The CDR3 covers 15 residues. The ends were cut back, 3 bases at V and 2 bases at J, with 12 bases in the middle. From germline, CDR1 is SGDLS and CDR2 YYNGEE. DNA of the CDR3: TGTGCCAGCAGCGCCCTCGGGGGGCGCAATCAGCCCCAGCATTTT. This gives the protein CASSALGGRNQPQHF. Full variable domain (remainder filled in from reference TRBV9 and TRBJ1-5): DSGVTQTPKHLITATGQRVTLRCSPRSGDLSVYWYQQSLDQGLQFLIQYYNGEERAKGNILERFSAQQFPDLHSELNLSSLELGDSALYFCASSALGGRNQPQHFGDGTRLSIL.

This chain uses TRBV5-6 with TRBJ2-7; D is perhaps TRBD1 (6 bases). CDR1 and CDR2 (germline): SGHDT, YYEEEE. This CDR3 has 15 residues. The ends were cut back, 3 bases at V and 4 bases at J, with 17 bases in the middle. The CDR3 sequence is CASSSEVGQPYEQYF. As DNA, the CDR3 is TGTGCCAGCAGCTCCGAGGTAGGACAGCCTTACGAGCAGTACTTC.

V usage is TRBV7-9 and J usage is TRBJ1-4; D remains unclear. Trimming pared 1 base from V and 0 bases from J, leaving 9 bases between. The V gene's germline CDR1 is SEHNR and CDR2 FQNEAQ (reference sequence). The CDR3 contains 16 residues. CDR3 in DNA: TGTGCCAGCAGCTTAGGAAAGTCAGCAACTAATGAAAAACTGTTTTTT. This codes for CASSLGKSATNEKLFF.

The gene calls are TRBV19 and TRBJ1-2; possible D gene TRBD1, 6 bases. The CDR3 extends over 14 amino acids. In germline, CDR1 is LNHDA, CDR2 SQIVND (reference sequence). The germline V and J ends were trimmed by 8 bases and 4 bases, with 17 bases remaining between them. The DNA for the CDR3 is TGTGCCAGTCTGCCCAGGGGACGAGGCTATGGCTACACCTTC. This codes for CASLPRGRGYGYTF.

This chain uses TRBV27 with TRBJ2-7; 11 nucleotides align to TRBD1. V dropped 0 bases and J dropped 1; count of bases not matched to a gene: 5. Germline values: CDR1 MNHEY, CDR2 SMNVEV (reference sequence). This CDR3 has 17 amino acids. The CDR3: CASSLSRTGGISYEQYF. The CDR3 DNA reads as TGTGCCAGCAGTTTATCGCGGACAGGGGGCATATCCTACGAGCAGTACTTC.

The chain joins TRBV6-5 to TRBJ2-7; 11 nucleotides align to TRBD2. V shed 2 bases, J shed 0 bases, and the junction held 0 bases outside the gene matches. The length of the CDR3 is 15 residues. Per the germline V gene, CDR1 is MNHEY and CDR2 is SVGAGI. The CDR3: CASSYTSGSSYEQYF. The CDR3 nucleotides are TGTGCCAGCAGTTACACTAGCGGGAGCTCCTACGAGCAGTACTTC.

The chain joins TRBV18 to TRBJ2-7; TRBD2 is a possible D gene (6 bases). Germline CDR1 reads KGHSH; CDR2 reads LQKENI. The V and J ends lost 6 bases and 0 bases respectively, with 18 bases between them. This CDR3 has 16 residues. DNA for the CDR3: TGTGCCAGCTCCCAAGGTGCGGGGCTTACCTCCTACGAGCAGTACTTC. Translated, it gives CASSQGAGLTSYEQYF.

V gene TRBV5-6 combines with J gene TRBJ2-7; no definite D call. Trimming left V 2 bases short and J 1 base short, with 10 bases between. Germline CDR1 is SGHDT and CDR2 is YYEEEE. The CDR3 has 14 amino acids. In DNA form, the CDR3 reads TGTGCCAGCAGCTTTAGGAGAGTTTCCTACGAGCAGTACTTC. Translating it yields CASSFRRVSYEQYF. Full variable domain (remainder filled in from reference TRBV5-6 and TRBJ2-7): DAGVTQSPTHLIKTRGQQVTLRCSPKSGHDTVSWYQQALGQGPQFIFQYYEEEERQRGNFPDRFSGHQFPNYSSELNVNALLLGDSALYLCASSFRRVSYEQYFGPGTRLTVT.

This chain joins TRBV5-4 and TRBJ2-3, with 7 bases aligning to TRBD1. CDR3 length equals 14 residues. Unmatched junction bases numbered 5, after V lost 4 bases and J lost 3 bases. CDR1 is SGHNT and CDR2 is YYREEE in the germline V gene (reference sequence). The CDR3 protein is CASSPRGSTDTQYF. CDR3 DNA sequence: TGTGCCAGCAGCCCCAGGGGGTCGACAGATACGCAGTATTTT.

This rearrangement joins TRBV6-6 to TRBJ1-2, with 8 bases identical to TRBD1. CDR3 length: 12 residues. Germline V lookup: CDR1 MNHNY, CDR2 SVGAGI (reference sequence). J lost 7 bases, V lost 5 bases, and 3 bases had no gene match. The CDR3 region is CASSDRGGGYTF. The CDR3, as DNA: TGTGCCAGCAGTGACAGGGGTGGTGGCTACACCTTC.

The rearrangement links TRBV7-9 to TRBJ2-7; the D gene is possibly TRBD2 (6 bases). Trimming pared 3 bases from V and 3 bases from J, leaving 18 bases between. The CDR3 runs to 16 residues. Germline CDR1 and CDR2: SEHNR and FQNEAQ (reference sequence). The CDR3 is CASSLEDAGTVYEQYF. The DNA for the CDR3 is TGTGCCAGCAGCTTGGAGGACGCGGGGACCGTCTACGAGCAGTACTTC.

The chain combines TRBV28 with TRBJ2-7; 9 nucleotides line up with TRBD2. Germline V lookup: CDR1 MDHEN, CDR2 SYDVKM. The V segment lost 1 base and the J segment 7 bases; nucleotides outside the gene matches: 8. This CDR3 is 15 amino acids long. Here the CDR3 DNA reads TGTGCCAGCAGTTTATTCATAGCGGGAGCTCCGGAGCAGTACTTC. Its translation: CASSLFIAGAPEQYF. The full variable domain, rest sourced from reference TRBV28 and TRBJ2-7, is DVKVTQSSRYLVKRTGEKVFLECVQDMDHENMFWYRQDPGLGLRLIYFSYDVKMKEKGDIPEGYSVSREKKERFSLILESASTNQTSMYLCASSLFIAGAPEQYFGPGTRLTVT.

The chain carries TRBV7-2 and TRBJ2-7, with D perhaps matching TRBD2 (6 bases). V shed 5 bases and J shed 3 bases, with 14 bases lying between them. There are 14 residues in the CDR3. Germline-derived CDR1 and CDR2 are SGHTA and FQGNSA. CDR3 protein: CASSKPGVLYEQYF. The CDR3 region has the DNA TGTGCCAGCAGCAAGCCGGGAGTACTCTACGAGCAGTACTTC.

J is TRBJ2-2 and V is TRBV6-5; 9 bases map to TRBD2. CDR1 and CDR2 from the germline V gene are MNHEY and SVGAGI. The ends lost 11 bases at V and 7 bases at J; junction bases unmatched: 11. This CDR3 spans 14 amino acids. CDR3 DNA sequence: TGTGCCGTCCAAAGCGGGAGGCATGGCGGGGAGCTGTTTTTT. Translated: CAVQSGRHGGELFF.

This chain uses TRBV19 with TRBJ1-1; D unclear. Germline assignment: CDR1 LNHDA and CDR2 SQIVND (reference sequence). This CDR3 has 13 residues. V was clipped by 3 bases and J by 7 bases, with 12 bases between them. The CDR3 DNA is TGTGCCAGTAGTATCTCCCCGGGAGGTGAAGCTTTCTTT. Its translation: CASSISPGGEAFF.